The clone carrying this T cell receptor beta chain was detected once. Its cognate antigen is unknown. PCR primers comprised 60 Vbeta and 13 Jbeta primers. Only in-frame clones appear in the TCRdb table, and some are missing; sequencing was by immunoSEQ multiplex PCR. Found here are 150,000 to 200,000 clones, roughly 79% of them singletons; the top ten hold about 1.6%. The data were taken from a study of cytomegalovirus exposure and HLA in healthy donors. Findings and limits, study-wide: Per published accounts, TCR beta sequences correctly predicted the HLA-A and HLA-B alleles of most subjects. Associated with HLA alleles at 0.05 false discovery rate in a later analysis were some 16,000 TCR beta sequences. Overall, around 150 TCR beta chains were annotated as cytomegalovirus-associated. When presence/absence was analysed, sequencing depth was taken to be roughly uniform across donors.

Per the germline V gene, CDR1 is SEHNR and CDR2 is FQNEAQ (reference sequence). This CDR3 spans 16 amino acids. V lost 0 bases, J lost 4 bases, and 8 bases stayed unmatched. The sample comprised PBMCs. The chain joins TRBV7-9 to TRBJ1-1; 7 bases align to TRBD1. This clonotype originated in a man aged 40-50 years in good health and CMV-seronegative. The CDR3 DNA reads TGTGCCAGCAGCTTAGCGAAGGGGGACAGCGGCACTGAAGCTTTCTTT. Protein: CASSLAKGDSGTEAFF.